The clone carrying this TCR beta chain has a handful of counts. Its antigen is as yet unknown. With a J-beta primer mix and a sample-barcoded 5' primer, a second PCR ran 7 to 11 cycles. Each sample provided no less than 2.5 million CDR3-containing paired-end reads. TCRdb called the 5' RACE reads again in MiXCR, with one record for every CDR3 protein. The data contain about a million distinct CDR3 sequences, roughly 50% of them singletons. The data were taken from a study of blood T cells in healthy people across ages. Study-wide points: Per million T cells, the diversity of TCR beta decreased roughly linearly as age advanced.

From germline, CDR1 is SGHKS and CDR2 YYEKEE (reference sequence). CDR3 length: 13 residues. Trimming pared 4 bases from V and 1 base from J, leaving 9 bases between. This chain links TRBV5-5 with TRBJ2-7; D gene ambiguous. Material: blood. The sequence was obtained from a man aged 30 to 45 in good health. The CDR3 region has the DNA TGTGCCAGCAGCACCACCATATCCTACGAGCAGTACTTC. This gives the protein CASSTTISYEQYF.